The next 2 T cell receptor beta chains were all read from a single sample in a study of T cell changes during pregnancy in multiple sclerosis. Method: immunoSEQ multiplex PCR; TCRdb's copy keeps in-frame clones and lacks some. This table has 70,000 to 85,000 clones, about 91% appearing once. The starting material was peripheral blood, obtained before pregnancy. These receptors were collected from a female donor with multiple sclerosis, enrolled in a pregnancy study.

The CDR3 region has the DNA TGTGCCACCAGCAGAGATATGGGTAGCGGGGGACAGCAGTTCTTC. Its protein is CATSRDMGSGGQQFF. The rearrangement uses TRBV15 and TRBJ2-1, with 9 bases identical to TRBD2. Germline CDR1 reads LNHNV; CDR2 reads YYDKDF (reference sequence). The V gene end was trimmed by 0 bases and the J gene end by 11 bases; junction bases not matched to a gene: 8. The CDR3 has 15 amino acids.

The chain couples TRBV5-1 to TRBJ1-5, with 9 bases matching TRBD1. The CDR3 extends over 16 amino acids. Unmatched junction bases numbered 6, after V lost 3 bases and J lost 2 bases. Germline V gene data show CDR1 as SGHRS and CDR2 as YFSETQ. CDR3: CASSSGTGIGNQPQHF. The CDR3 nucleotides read TGCGCCAGCAGCTCCGGGACAGGGATCGGCAATCAGCCCCAGCATTTT.